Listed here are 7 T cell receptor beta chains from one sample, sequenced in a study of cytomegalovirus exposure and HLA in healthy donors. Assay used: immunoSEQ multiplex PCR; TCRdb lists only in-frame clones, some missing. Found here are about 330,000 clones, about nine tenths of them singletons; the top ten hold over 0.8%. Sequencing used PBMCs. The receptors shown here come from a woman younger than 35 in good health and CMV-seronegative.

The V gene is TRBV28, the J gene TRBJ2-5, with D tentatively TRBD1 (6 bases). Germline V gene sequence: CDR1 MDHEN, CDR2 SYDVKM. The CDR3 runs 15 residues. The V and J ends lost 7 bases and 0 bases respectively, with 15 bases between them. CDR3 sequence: CASITFRDNQETQYF. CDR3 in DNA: TGTGCCAGCATAACCTTCCGGGACAACCAAGAGACCCAGTACTTC.

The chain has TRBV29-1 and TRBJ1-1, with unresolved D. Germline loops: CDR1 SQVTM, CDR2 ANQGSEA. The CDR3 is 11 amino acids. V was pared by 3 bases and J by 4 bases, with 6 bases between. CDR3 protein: CSVESRTEAFF. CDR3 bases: TGCAGCGTTGAGAGCCGCACTGAAGCTTTCTTT.

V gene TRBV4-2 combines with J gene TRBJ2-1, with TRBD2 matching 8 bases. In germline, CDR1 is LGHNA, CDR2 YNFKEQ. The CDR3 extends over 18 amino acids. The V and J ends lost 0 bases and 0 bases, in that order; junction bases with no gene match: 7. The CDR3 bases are TGTGCCAGCAGCCAAGATCCGTCTGGGACTAGCTCCTACAATGAGCAGTTCTTC. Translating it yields CASSQDPSGTSSYNEQFF.

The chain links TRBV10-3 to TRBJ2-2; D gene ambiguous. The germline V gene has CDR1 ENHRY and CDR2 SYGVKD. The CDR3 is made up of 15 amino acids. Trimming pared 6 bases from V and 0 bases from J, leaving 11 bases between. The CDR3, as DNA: TGTGCCATCAGCCTCACTCTCGCGAACACCGGGGAGCTGTTTTTT. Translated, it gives CAISLTLANTGELFF.

CDR3 DNA: TGTGCCAGCAGCACCGGAGGGGGCACTGAAAAACTGTTTTTT. This sequence encodes CASSTGGGTEKLFF. The V call is TRBV6-5, the J call TRBJ1-4; 7 positions match TRBD1. This CDR3 comprises 14 residues. Germline V gene lookup returns CDR1 MNHEY and CDR2 SVGAGI. The V and J ends lost 6 bases and 7 bases, in that order; junction bases with no gene match: 8.

Here the CDR3 DNA reads TGTGCTAGTGGCCAGAGCGGAGCCGGCACCGGGGAGCTGTTTTTT. Amino acid sequence: CASGQSGAGTGELFF. V gene TRBV12-5 combines with J gene TRBJ2-2, with D possibly matching TRBD2 (5 bases). This CDR3 spans 15 amino acids. Germline V gene lookup returns CDR1 LGHNT and CDR2 FRNRAP. V was cut by 6 bases and J by 4 bases, with 15 bases left in between.

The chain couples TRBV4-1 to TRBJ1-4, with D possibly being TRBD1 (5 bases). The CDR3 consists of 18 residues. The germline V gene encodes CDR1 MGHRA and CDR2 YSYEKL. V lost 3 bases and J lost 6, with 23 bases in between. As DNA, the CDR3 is TGCGCCAGCAGCCAGCTGCCCCGGGGGGGAGGAGGAGATGAAAAACTGTTTTTT. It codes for CASSQLPRGGGGDEKLFF.